Described below is a single TCR beta chain sequence and its context. Germline V gene sequence: CDR1 SGHDN, CDR2 FVKESK. CDR3 length equals 13 residues. With 4 bases removed from V and 5 bases from J, the gap between germline ends came to 11 bases. This specimen comes from a study of blood T cells in healthy people across ages. The authors ran a second PCR of about 6 to 11 cycles using a sample-barcoded 5' primer and a J-beta primer mix. In TCRdb, the 5' RACE reads were re-called with MiXCR into one record per CDR3 protein. The table includes fewer than 950,000 distinct CDR3 sequences, 50% to 65% detected once.

Sequencing used blood. The chain uses TRBV14 and TRBJ2-5; D remains ambiguous. The receptor was isolated from a man aged 80 or over in good health. CDR3 region: CASSRNGLETQYF. The CDR3 coding sequence is TGTGCCAGCAGCCGGAACGGGCTGGAGACCCAGTACTTC. Supplemented by reference TRBV14 and TRBJ2-5, the full variable domain reads EAGVTQFPSHSVIEKGQTVTLRCDPISGHDNLYWYRRVMGKEIKFLLHFVKESKQDESGMPNNRFLAERTGGTYSTLKVQPAELEDSGVYFCASSRNGLETQYFGPGTRLLVL.